What follows are 32 T cell receptor beta chains derived from one specimen sequenced in a study of cytomegalovirus exposure and HLA in healthy donors. Amplification used 60 Vbeta primers and 13 Jbeta primers. Clones were read by immunoSEQ multiplex PCR, and TCRdb kept only the in-frame ones, dropping some. In the table there are 110,000 to 150,000 clones, about 73% of which are singletons. Material: PBMCs. The receptors here all came from a woman aged 60-70 years in good health and CMV-seropositive.

The table lists this clone with a few counts. This chain uses TRBV7-3 with TRBJ2-2, with 7 nucleotides matching TRBD1. The CDR3 sequence is 15 residues long. Per the germline V gene, CDR1 is SGHTA and CDR2 is FQGTGA. The trim removed 5 bases at V and 4 bases at J, leaving 7 bases unmatched. CDR3 nucleotides: TGTGCCAGCAGCGGGCCAGGGGGTGTCACCGGGGAGCTGTTTTTT. Its protein product is CASSGPGGVTGELFF. The variable domain in full, with the rest retrieved from reference TRBV7-3 and TRBJ2-2, is GAGVSQTPSNKVTEKGKYVELRCDPISGHTALYWYRQSLGQGPEFLIYFQGTGAADDSGLPNDRFFAVRPEGSVSTLKIQRTERGDSAVYLCASSGPGGVTGELFFGEGSRLTVL.

The V call is TRBV5-1, the J call TRBJ2-7; 10 bases line up with TRBD1. J gave up 2 bases and V 2 bases, and 13 bases lay outside the gene matches. Germline V gene sequence: CDR1 SGHRS, CDR2 YFSETQ. This CDR3 is 18 amino acids long. The CDR3 nucleotides are TGCGCCAGCAGCTTAAATCCTGGGACAGGGGATAGGACCTACGAGCAGTACTTC. Encoded protein: CASSLNPGTGDRTYEQYF.

The chain links TRBV5-1 to TRBJ2-5; TRBD2 matches at 9 bases. The junction had 3 bases not matched to a gene; V was cut back by 6 bases and J by 0 bases. CDR1 and CDR2 from the germline V gene are SGHRS and YFSETQ. This CDR3 is built from 14 residues. The DNA for the CDR3 is TGCGCCAGCACGCCTAGCGGGAACCAAGAGACCCAGTACTTC. It codes for CASTPSGNQETQYF.

V gene TRBV6-5 combines with J gene TRBJ2-7, with 8 bases fitting TRBD1. This CDR3 has 14 residues. The V gene's germline CDR1 is MNHEY and CDR2 SVGAGI. Trimming took 5 bases from V and 0 from J; bases not matched to a gene: 3. The CDR3 nucleotides are TGTGCCAGCAGTCTTGGGACAGGCTCCTACGAGCAGTACTTC. Its protein is CASSLGTGSYEQYF.

This sequence joins TRBV6-5 and TRBJ1-6; the D gene is possibly TRBD1 (6 bases). V gave up 6 bases and J gave up 5 bases, with 11 bases separating them. Germline V gene sequence: CDR1 MNHEY, CDR2 SVGAGI. The CDR3 length is 14 residues. The CDR3 here is CASRLTGNNSPLHF. The CDR3 coding sequence is TGTGCCAGCAGACTTACAGGGAATAATTCACCCCTCCACTTT.

The chain links TRBV5-1 to TRBJ1-6; 9 bases map to TRBD1. Germline V gene lookup returns CDR1 SGHRS and CDR2 YFSETQ. V gave up 7 bases and J gave up 8 bases; unmatched junction bases: 10. The CDR3 covers 15 residues. In DNA form, the CDR3 reads TGCGCCAGCGGAACAGGGGGCCCTGGAGATTCACCCCTCCACTTT. Translation gives CASGTGGPGDSPLHF.

The V call is TRBV5-1, the J call TRBJ2-2; TRBD1 matches 7 bases. Trimming removed 4 bases from V and 3 bases from J; junction bases left unmatched: 9. Germline V gives CDR1 SGHRS, CDR2 YFSETQ. This CDR3 is 16 amino acids long. CDR3 sequence: CASSLGQLRDTGELFF. In nucleotides, the CDR3 is TGCGCCAGCAGCCTGGGACAGCTCAGGGACACCGGGGAGCTGTTTTTT.

The chain couples TRBV2 to TRBJ1-3, with 7 bases identical to TRBD1. Germline CDR1 SNHLY, CDR2 FYNNEI. The CDR3 length is 15 residues. The V segment lost 1 base and the J segment 4 bases; nucleotides outside the gene matches: 4. CDR3 coding DNA: TGTGCCAGCAGTGAAGTTTTGGGACAGGGAAACACCATATATTTT. As protein: CASSEVLGQGNTIYF.

This clone was picked up one time. The gene calls are TRBV6-1 and TRBJ2-5; D is perhaps TRBD2 (6 bases). Germline V gene data show CDR1 as MNHNS and CDR2 as SASEGT. The CDR3 extends over 14 amino acids. V was pared by 4 bases and J by 7 bases, with 16 bases between. The CDR3 loop reads CASSVSRESRTQYF. CDR3 nucleotide sequence: TGTGCCAGCAGTGTCTCCCGGGAGTCGCGGACCCAGTACTTC.

The chain employs TRBV6-1 and TRBJ2-7, with 9 positions matching TRBD1. Germline CDR1 MNHNS, CDR2 SASEGT. The length of the CDR3 is 15 residues. Trimming took 4 bases from V and 4 from J; bases not matched to a gene: 8. The DNA for the CDR3 is TGTGCCAGCAGTGGGCTCCGGGACAGGGAGTACGAGCAGTACTTC. It translates to CASSGLRDREYEQYF.

Details on this clone: Other nucleotide sequences from this sample produce the same CDR3. The gene calls are TRBV6-1 and TRBJ2-5; TRBD1 matches 7 bases. The germline CDR1 and CDR2 sequences are MNHNS and SASEGT. The CDR3 is made up of 13 amino acids. V lost 6 bases and J lost 1; bases outside the gene matches: 2. The CDR3 spells CASSRDSQETQYF. The CDR3 coding sequence is TGTGCCAGCAGCCGGGACAGCCAAGAGACCCAGTACTTC.

This clone has only one observation. J is TRBJ1-1 and V is TRBV7-9, with a weak D call TRBD1 (6 bases). The CDR3 totals 15 residues. The germline CDR1 and CDR2 sequences are SEHNR and FQNEAQ (reference sequence). With 4 bases removed from V and 2 bases from J, the gap between germline ends came to 14 bases. DNA for the CDR3: TGTGCCAGCAGCTCCCGGGGGGACACCAACACTGAAGCTTTCTTT. Residues: CASSSRGDTNTEAFF.

This chain joins TRBV6-1 and TRBJ2-1; the D gene is possibly TRBD2 (6 bases). The CDR3 runs 15 residues. The V gene lost 6 bases and the J gene lost 2 bases, with 14 bases spanning the gap. In germline, CDR1 is MNHNS, CDR2 SASEGT. DNA for the CDR3: TGTGCCAGCAGCCCCTTGGGCGGGGCCTACAATGAGCAGTTCTTC. Its translation is CASSPLGGAYNEQFF.

This sequence joins TRBV9 and TRBJ2-7; possible D gene TRBD2, 6 bases. The CDR3 totals 14 residues. CDR1 and CDR2 (germline): SGDLS, YYNGEE. V lost 0 bases to trimming and J lost 4 bases, with 11 bases between them. As DNA, the CDR3 is TGTGCCAGCAGCGTAGACCCTGGGGGGTACGAGCAGTACTTC. Protein sequence: CASSVDPGGYEQYF.

The chain employs TRBV2 and TRBJ1-2; D is uncertain. The CDR3 is 11 residues long. V was trimmed by 4 bases and J by 4 bases, leaving 4 bases between them. Germline V CDR1 and CDR2: SNHLY, FYNNEI. The CDR3 reads CASSVLYGYTF. For the CDR3, the DNA is TGTGCCAGCAGTGTTCTCTATGGCTACACCTTC.

The rearrangement links TRBV5-6 to TRBJ2-3; TRBD2 is a possible D gene (5 bases). The CDR3 consists of 16 residues. The germline gives CDR1 SGHDT, CDR2 YYEEEE. V lost 1 base to trimming and J lost 2 bases, with 14 bases between them. Here the CDR3 DNA reads TGTGCCAGCAGCTTGCGATCCGGGGAGATCACAGATACGCAGTATTTT. It is translated as CASSLRSGEITDTQYF.

The chain recombines TRBV5-6 with TRBJ1-3; 7 bases align to TRBD1. The CDR3 has 16 residues. V lost 3 bases and J lost 1; bases outside the gene matches: 7. The germline CDR1 and CDR2 sequences are SGHDT and YYEEEE. As DNA, the CDR3 is TGTGCCAGCAGCTCAGTATACAGGGGTTCTGGAAACACCATATATTTT. Protein product: CASSSVYRGSGNTIYF.

This clone came up once. V gene TRBV7-9 combines with J gene TRBJ1-1; the D is unclear. This CDR3 is built from 13 residues. Germline-derived CDR1 and CDR2 are SEHNR and FQNEAQ (reference sequence). Trimming stripped 6 bases from V and 4 bases from J, with 12 bases between. The CDR3 here is CASSSQSGTEAFF. DNA for the CDR3: TGTGCCAGCAGTTCCCAGAGCGGCACTGAAGCTTTCTTT.

The chain joins TRBV18 to TRBJ1-3, with D possibly being TRBD1 (6 bases). V gave up 6 bases and J gave up 3 bases, with 9 bases separating them. CDR3 size: 13 residues. The germline gives CDR1 KGHSH, CDR2 LQKENI. DNA of the CDR3: TGTGCCAGCTCTCAGGGGAGTGGAAACACCATATATTTT. Its translation is CASSQGSGNTIYF.

This clone was detected once. This rearrangement joins TRBV4-1 to TRBJ1-3; 7 bases match TRBD1. J gave up 4 bases and V 3 bases, and 3 bases lay outside the gene matches. CDR1 and CDR2 (germline): MGHRA, YSYEKL. The CDR3 consists of 14 residues. The CDR3 region has the DNA TGCGCCAGCAGCCAGACAGGGACGGGAAACACCATATATTTT. Residues: CASSQTGTGNTIYF.

The gene calls are TRBV2 and TRBJ1-1; D uncertain. CDR3 length equals 11 residues. V lost 8 bases to trimming and J lost 2 bases, with 6 bases between them. Germline V gene sequence: CDR1 SNHLY, CDR2 FYNNEI. CDR3 DNA sequence: TGTGCCAGCCGGGGAAACACTGAAGCTTTCTTT. Residues: CASRGNTEAFF.

The chain employs TRBV7-8 and TRBJ2-3, with 14 bases identical to TRBD2. Germline CDR1 SGHVS, CDR2 FQNEAQ. V was pared by 5 bases and J by 3 bases, with 4 bases of the junction left unmatched. The CDR3 totals 16 residues. The CDR3 DNA follows: TGTGCCAGCAGCATGAGACTAGCGGGGGGGACAGATACGCAGTATTTT. It codes for CASSMRLAGGTDTQYF.

V is TRBV25-1 and J is TRBJ2-5, with 12 bases aligning to TRBD2. The trim removed 1 base at V and 4 bases at J, leaving 4 bases unmatched. The CDR3 runs 16 residues. Germline V CDR1 and CDR2: MGHDK, SYGVNS. The CDR3 sequence is CASSESSGRAIETQYF. The CDR3, as DNA: TGTGCCAGCAGTGAATCTAGCGGGAGGGCCATAGAGACCCAGTACTTC.

The rearrangement joins TRBV9 to TRBJ2-3; 9 bases map to TRBD2. CDR1 and CDR2 from the germline V gene are SGDLS and YYNGEE. With 4 bases clipped from V and 2 bases from J, the junction kept 5 bases outside the gene matches. The CDR3 contains 15 residues. The CDR3 DNA sequence: TGTGCCAGCAGCCGGACTAGCGCTTACACAGATACGCAGTATTTT. This codes for CASSRTSAYTDTQYF.

The chain recombines TRBV28 with TRBJ2-1; 7 bases align to TRBD1. Germline-derived CDR1 and CDR2 are MDHEN and SYDVKM. The length of the CDR3 is 14 residues. The V segment lost 8 bases and the J segment 8 bases; nucleotides outside the gene matches: 12. CDR3 coding DNA: TGTGCCAGCGGCTTACAGGGCCAGGGGGATGAGCAGTTCTTC. Translated, it gives CASGLQGQGDEQFF.

In this sample, this clone turned up a few times. The chain recombines TRBV7-2 with TRBJ2-1; D is perhaps TRBD1 (5 bases). This CDR3 has 16 amino acids. The germline V gene encodes CDR1 SGHTA and CDR2 FQGNSA. V gave up 5 bases and J gave up 0 bases, with 14 bases separating them. The CDR3 loop is CASSPLGESSYNEQFF. The CDR3 DNA sequence: TGTGCCAGCAGCCCGTTAGGGGAAAGCTCCTACAATGAGCAGTTCTTC.

The V call is TRBV5-6, the J call TRBJ2-7, with 10 bases aligning to TRBD1. CDR3 size: 15 residues. Germline V CDR1 and CDR2: SGHDT, YYEEEE. Trimming at V came to 6 bases and at J to 2 bases, leaving 8 bases not matched to a gene. The CDR3 region is CASIPGTGETYEQYF. The CDR3 bases are TGTGCCAGCATCCCCGGGACAGGGGAAACCTACGAGCAGTACTTC.

This chain connects TRBV7-9 to TRBJ1-1; D ambiguous. Trimming shortened V by 1 base and J by 2 bases, and 5 bases separated the two germline ends. This CDR3 has 13 amino acids. In germline, CDR1 is SEHNR, CDR2 FQNEAQ (reference sequence). The chain's CDR3 is CASSLELNTEAFF. The CDR3 nucleotides read TGTGCCAGCAGCTTAGAACTCAACACTGAAGCTTTCTTT.

This clone was picked up a small number of times. The rearrangement uses TRBV5-1 and TRBJ1-1, with 7 bases identical to TRBD1. The CDR3 spans 14 residues. Germline CDR1 is SGHRS and CDR2 is YFSETQ. The V gene end was trimmed by 4 bases and the J gene end by 4 bases; junction bases not matched to a gene: 7. Here the CDR3 DNA reads TGCGCCAGCAGCGGAAACTCAGGGGGCACTGAAGCTTTCTTT. This codes for CASSGNSGGTEAFF.

The rearrangement uses TRBV19 and TRBJ2-1; TRBD2 agrees at 8 bases. There are 15 residues in the CDR3. Per the germline V gene, CDR1 is LNHDA and CDR2 is SQIVND (reference sequence). The J segment lost 4 bases and the V segment lost 1 base, leaving 3 bases of the junction unmatched. In DNA form, the CDR3 reads TGTGCCAGTAGTATAGTTACTAGCGGATACAATGAGCAGTTCTTC. This translates into CASSIVTSGYNEQFF. Looking up the rest from reference TRBV19 and TRBJ2-1 gives the full variable domain: DGGITQSPKYLFRKEGQNVTLSCEQNLNHDAMYWYRQDPGQGLRLIYYSQIVNDFQKGDIAEGYSVSREKKESFPLTVTSAQKNPTAFYLCASSIVTSGYNEQFFGPGTRLTVL.

A note on this clone: Other DNA sequences of this sample code for an identical CDR3. The chain recombines TRBV30 with TRBJ1-5, with D possibly TRBD1 on 5 matching bases. The V gene lost 2 bases and the J gene lost 7 bases, with 12 bases spanning the gap. The CDR3 sequence is 13 residues long. Germline V CDR1 and CDR2: GTSNPN, SVGIG (reference sequence). CDR3 loop: CAWSTGAGQPQHF. The CDR3 DNA reads as TGTGCCTGGAGTACTGGGGCTGGACAGCCCCAGCATTTT.

The V gene is TRBV7-9, the J gene TRBJ2-3; 11 nucleotides align to TRBD2. The ends lost 5 bases at V and 5 bases at J; junction bases unmatched: 6. Germline V CDR1 and CDR2: SEHNR, FQNEAQ (reference sequence). The CDR3 has 15 residues. The CDR3 protein is CASSARLAGQDTQYF. The CDR3 nucleotides are TGTGCCAGCAGCGCAAGACTAGCGGGACAAGATACGCAGTATTTT.